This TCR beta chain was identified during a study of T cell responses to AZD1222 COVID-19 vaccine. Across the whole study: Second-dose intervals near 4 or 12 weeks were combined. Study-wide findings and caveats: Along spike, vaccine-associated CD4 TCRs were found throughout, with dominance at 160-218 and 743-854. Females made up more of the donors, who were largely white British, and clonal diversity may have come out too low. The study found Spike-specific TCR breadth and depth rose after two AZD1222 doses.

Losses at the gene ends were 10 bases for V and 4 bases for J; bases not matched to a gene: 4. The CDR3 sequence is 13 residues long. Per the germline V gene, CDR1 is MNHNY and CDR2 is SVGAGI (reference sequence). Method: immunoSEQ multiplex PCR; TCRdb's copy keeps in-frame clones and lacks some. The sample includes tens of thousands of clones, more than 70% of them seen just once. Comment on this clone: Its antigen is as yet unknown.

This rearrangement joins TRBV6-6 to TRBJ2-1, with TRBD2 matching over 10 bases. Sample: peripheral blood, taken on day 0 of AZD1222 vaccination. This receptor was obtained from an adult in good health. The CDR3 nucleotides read TGTGCCACCGAGACTAGCGGGTACAATGAGCAGTTCTTC. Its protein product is CATETSGYNEQFF.